Each of the 28 T cell receptor beta chains below was sequenced from the same sample in a study of T cells in women clearing cervical HPV infection. Here immunoSEQ multiplex PCR was the method, and the copy in TCRdb shows in-frame clones only, minus some. Its clone listing holds 30,000 to 45,000 clones. The sample consisted of blood buffy coat. The receptors were sampled from a woman aged 18-70 years with a cervical HPV16 infection that either progressed to CIN3+ or cleared (not recorded which).

To note about this clone: The read ends 3 residues early relative to the CDR3; the germline J gene fills the gap. The rearrangement uses TRBV23-1 and TRBJ1-4; 8 nucleotides match TRBD1. TRBV23-1 is treated as an ORF (open reading frame) with a function not yet certain. J lost 7 bases, V lost 2 bases, and 6 bases had no gene match. There are 15 residues in the CDR3. CDR3 DNA (partial): TGCGCCAGCAGTCAAAATCCTGGACAGGGTGAAAAA. Its protein product is CASSQNPGQGEK. The full CDR3 protein is CASSQNPGQGEKLFF.

With regard to this clone: The observed sequence ends 3 residues before the CDR3 terminus, with the missing tail filled in from the germline J gene. The chain carries TRBV20-1 and TRBJ1-5; TRBD1 might be the D (6 bases). Trimming cost V 5 bases and J 0 bases, with 11 bases left between them. The CDR3 runs 14 residues. Germline assignment: CDR1 DFQATT and CDR2 SNEGSKA (reference sequence). The CDR3 loop is CSAEDSYSNQPQHF. The part of the CDR3 DNA that was read is TGCAGTGCTGAGGACAGTTATAGCAATCAGCCC.

With respect to this clone: The CDR3 extends 3 residues past the end of the read, so its final part is completed from the germline J gene. The gene calls are TRBV2 and TRBJ1-2, with D maybe TRBD1 (6 bases). This CDR3 comprises 13 residues. Trimming shortened V by 7 bases and J by 6 bases, and 15 bases separated the two germline ends. The germline CDR1 and CDR2 sequences are SNHLY and FYNNEI. Partial CDR3 DNA: TGTGCCAGCAACGCAGGGGCGGTAGATGGC. Translating it yields CASNAGAVDG. The full CDR3 sequence reads CASNAGAVDGYTF.

Comments on this clone: With the read ending 3 residues before the CDR3 end, the germline J gene is used to fill in that end. The J gene is TRBJ1-1, the V gene TRBV11-2; 7 bases line up with TRBD1. Germline values: CDR1 SGHAT, CDR2 FQNNGV. The CDR3 has 14 residues. V dropped 5 bases and J dropped 4; count of bases not matched to a gene: 7. The sequenced part of the CDR3 DNA is TGTGCCAGCAGCCTCGACAGGGTCGGCACTGAA. This codes for CASSLDRVGTE. The full CDR3 sequence reads CASSLDRVGTEAFF.

This clone shows up as medium-sized by frequency. CDR3 amino acids: CASSLAVSGANVLTF. CDR3 bases read: TGTGCCAGCAGCTTGGCTGTTTCTGGGGCCAACGTC. The V gene is TRBV5-6, the J gene TRBJ2-6; D is unclear. The missing CDR3 end, 3 residues past where the read stops, is filled in from the germline J gene. The CDR3 loop spans 15 amino acids. The V gene's germline CDR1 is SGHDT and CDR2 YYEEEE. The V end lost 0 bases, the J end lost 1 base, and 5 bases lay between the germline ends.

With regard to this clone: Sequencing ends 3 residues short of the CDR3 end; the germline J gene provides the rest. The chain couples TRBV20-1 to TRBJ2-3; D gene unclear. The CDR3 is made up of 13 amino acids. CDR1 is DFQATT and CDR2 is SNEGSKA in the germline V gene (reference sequence). Here the CDR3 reads CSAIPDSNQPQYF. Incomplete CDR3 DNA: TGCAGTGCTATACCAGATAGCAATCAGCCG.

On this clone: The read gets to within 3 residues of the CDR3 end, and the germline J gene fills in the rest. The rearrangement links TRBV23-1 to TRBJ1-5, with TRBD1 identical over 7 bases. TRBV23-1 is treated as an ORF (open reading frame) with a function not yet certain. The CDR3 covers 13 residues. After removal of 8 bases from V and 7 bases from J, the junction contained 8 bases not matched to a gene. Incomplete CDR3 DNA: TGCGCCAGCCGACGACAGGGCAGACAGCCC. Its translation is CASRRQGRQP. In full, the CDR3 is CASRRQGRQPQHF.

With regard to this clone: Read data end 3 residues before the CDR3 end; the end is taken from the germline J gene. V gene TRBV20-1 combines with J gene TRBJ1-2; TRBD1 might be the D (6 bases). Germline V gives CDR1 DFQATT, CDR2 SNEGSKA (reference sequence). The CDR3 consists of 15 residues. CDR3 DNA, as far as it was read: TGCAGTGCTAGAGAAAACGGGGGGGCAGGGGAGACC. This translates into CSARENGGAGET. The CDR3 as a whole reads CSARENGGAGETYTF.

As concerns this clone: The DNA ends 3 residues before the CDR3 does, and the rest of the CDR3 is filled in from the germline J gene. V and J are TRBV2 and TRBJ2-3; D unclear. Germline CDR1 and CDR2: SNHLY and FYNNEI. V lost 3 bases and J lost 1, with 8 bases in between. CDR3 length: 14 residues. CDR3 DNA, as far as it was read: TGTGCCAGCAGTGACGCTCAGGGCACAGATACG. Translating it yields CASSDAQGTDT. From start to end, the CDR3 is CASSDAQGTDTQYF.

A word on this clone: The missing CDR3 end, 3 residues past where the read stops, is filled in from the germline J gene. V usage is TRBV6-2 or TRBV6-3 and J usage is TRBJ2-2; 11 positions match TRBD1. The CDR3 spans 14 residues. Germline V gene sequence: CDR1 MNHEY, CDR2 SVGEGT. CDR3 in amino acids: CASTRTGGSSPLFF. CDR3 DNA, as far as it was read: TGTGCCAGCACCCGGACAGGGGGCAGTTCACCG.

Concerning this clone itself: The read stops 3 residues short of the end of the CDR3; the missing end is completed from the germline J gene. The genes are TRBV7-8 and TRBJ1-6; tentatively, D is TRBD1 (5 bases). Germline CDR1 and CDR2: SGHVS and FQNEAQ. The V end lost 5 bases, the J end lost 5 bases, and 13 bases lay between the germline ends. The CDR3 runs 15 residues. Partial CDR3 DNA: TGTGCCAGCAGCCCTACAACAGGCCATAATTCACCC. Translated, it gives CASSPTTGHNSP. The complete CDR3 reads CASSPTTGHNSPLHF.

On this clone itself: The CDR3 extends 3 residues past the end of the read, so its final part is completed from the germline J gene. The chain is built from TRBV5-1 and TRBJ2-1; D is possibly TRBD1 (7 bases). Deletions cut 4 bases from V and 7 bases from J, with 15 bases between. The germline V gene encodes CDR1 SGHRS and CDR2 YFSETQ. The CDR3 is 14 amino acids. CDR3 region: CASSGGQRANEQFF. Partial CDR3 DNA: TGCGCCAGCAGCGGGGGACAGCGGGCAAATGAG. Supplemented by reference TRBV5-1 and TRBJ2-1, the full variable domain reads KAGVTQTPRYLIKTRGQQVTLSCSPISGHRSVSWYQQTPGQGLQFLFEYFSETQRNKGNFPGRFSGRQFSNSRSEMNVSTLELGDSALYLCASSGGQRANEQFFGPGTRLTVL.

A remark on this clone: The read halts 3 residues ahead of the CDR3 end, with the missing end drawn from the germline J gene. The J gene is TRBJ2-4, the V gene TRBV19; 12 bases map to TRBD1. Germline loops: CDR1 LNHDA, CDR2 SQIVND (reference sequence). This CDR3 is built from 15 residues. Germline trimming cut 5 bases from V and 9 bases from J; bases unmatched to any gene: 8. The sequenced CDR3 bases are TGTGCCAGTAGTGCCTCCGGGACAGGGGGCGCCATT. It specifies CASSASGTGGAI. The whole CDR3 is CASSASGTGGAIQYF.

On this clone itself: The sequenced fragment ends 3 residues before the CDR3 boundary, so the rest is inferred from the germline J gene. J is TRBJ1-5 and V is TRBV4-1; 7 nucleotides match TRBD1. The CDR3 totals 15 residues. CDR1 is MGHRA, CDR2 YSYEKL, per germline. J lost 2 bases, V lost 0 bases, and 1 base had no gene match. The CDR3 sequence is CASSQEGGGNQPQHF. The CDR3 bases that were read are TGCGCCAGCAGCCAAGAAGGGGGCGGCAATCAGCCC.

Turning to this clone: The missing CDR3 end, 3 residues past where the read stops, is filled in from the germline J gene. This chain connects TRBV5-5 to TRBJ1-6, with D possibly TRBD1 on 6 matching bases. Germline V gene data show CDR1 as SGHKS and CDR2 as YYEKEE (reference sequence). This CDR3 spans 14 amino acids. Trimming cost V 4 bases and J 7 bases, with 12 bases left between them. The CDR3 DNA, read in part, is TGTGCCAGCAGCCTGGAGGGGGAAAATTCACCC. It specifies CASSLEGENSP. From start to end, the CDR3 is CASSLEGENSPLHF.

Points on this clone: The CDR3 is cut off 3 residues early in the read; its end comes from the germline J gene. The rearrangement joins TRBV11-2 to TRBJ2-7, with 9 bases matching TRBD1. The CDR3 is 15 residues long. CDR1 and CDR2 (germline): SGHAT, FQNNGV. J lost 4 bases, V lost 5 bases, and 9 bases had no gene match. The sequenced part of the CDR3 DNA is TGTGCCAGCAGCATAACCGGGACAGGGATTTACGAG. Residues: CASSITGTGIYE. The entire CDR3 protein is CASSITGTGIYEQYF.

On this clone: The CDR3 end is not reached by the read, which stops 3 residues before it; the germline J gene fills it in. The J gene is TRBJ2-1, the V gene TRBV19, with 8 bases that match TRBD2. Germline values: CDR1 LNHDA, CDR2 SQIVND (reference sequence). The J segment lost 3 bases and the V segment lost 4 bases, leaving 8 bases of the junction unmatched. This CDR3 has 16 residues. Incomplete CDR3 DNA: TGTGCCAGTAGTAAAACAGCGGGGGAGCGCTACAATGAG. Its protein product is CASSKTAGERYNE. The entire CDR3 protein reads CASSKTAGERYNEQFF.

Of note for this clone: The observed sequence ends 3 residues before the CDR3 terminus, with the missing tail filled in from the germline J gene. This chain joins TRBV2 and TRBJ2-7; D not certain. Germline V gene data show CDR1 as SNHLY and CDR2 as FYNNEI. The CDR3 runs 12 residues. V shed 6 bases and J shed 4 bases, with 10 bases lying between them. The CDR3 loop is CASRSYSYEQYF. The covered CDR3 bases are TGTGCCAGCAGGTCCTACTCGTACGAG.

A note on this clone: The read gets to within 3 residues of the CDR3 end, and the germline J gene fills in the rest. This sequence joins TRBV2 and TRBJ2-1, with 11 bases aligning to TRBD2. With 6 bases clipped from V and 6 bases from J, the junction kept 7 bases outside the gene matches. Per the germline V gene, CDR1 is SNHLY and CDR2 is FYNNEI. The CDR3 is made up of 15 amino acids. Here the CDR3 reads CASSPLAGGSNEQFF. The DNA read from the CDR3 is TGTGCCAGCAGCCCTCTAGCGGGGGGCTCCAATGAG.

In regard to this clone: The read terminates 3 residues ahead of where the CDR3 ends, so the germline J gene completes it. The chain is built from TRBV5-4 and TRBJ2-3; D might be TRBD1 (6 bases). Germline V lookup: CDR1 SGHNT, CDR2 YYREEE (reference sequence). The CDR3 length is 15 residues. Trimming cost V 0 bases and J 0 bases, with 8 bases left between them. The covered CDR3 bases are TGTGCCAGCAGCTTGGATCAGGGGAGCACAGATACG. It is translated as CASSLDQGSTDT. In full, the CDR3 reads CASSLDQGSTDTQYF.

As to this clone: The sequence runs out 3 residues before the end of the CDR3; the remainder is reconstructed from the germline J gene. The chain employs TRBV19 and TRBJ1-5; possibly TRBD1 for D (6 bases). CDR1 and CDR2 from the germline V gene are LNHDA and SQIVND (reference sequence). V was trimmed by 4 bases and J by 3 bases, leaving 13 bases between them. The CDR3 spans 15 residues. The CDR3 protein is CASSTSGQSNQPQHF. Incomplete CDR3 DNA: TGTGCCAGTAGTACCTCAGGACAGTCCAATCAGCCC.

Worth noting for this clone: The CDR3 end lies 3 residues beyond the end of the read and is filled in from the germline J gene. The genes are TRBV5-1 and TRBJ2-1; 10 bases map to TRBD1. From germline, CDR1 is SGHRS and CDR2 YFSETQ. The CDR3 sequence is 15 residues long. Germline trimming cut 4 bases from V and 3 bases from J; bases unmatched to any gene: 4. CDR3 in amino acids: CASSPGQGVYNEQFF. The CDR3 DNA, read in part, is TGCGCCAGCAGCCCCGGACAGGGGGTCTACAATGAG.

Note on this clone: The read ends 3 residues shy of where the CDR3 ends; the end is completed using the germline J gene. V and J are TRBV19 and TRBJ1-1, with D tentatively TRBD1 (6 bases). V lost 4 bases and J 1 base, leaving 7 bases between the germline ends. Germline CDR1 reads LNHDA; CDR2 reads SQIVND (reference sequence). The CDR3 contains 13 residues. This chain's CDR3 is CASSRGQNTEAFF. CDR3 DNA, as far as it was read: TGTGCCAGTAGTAGGGGGCAGAACACTGAA.

In regard to this clone: The read ends 3 residues before the CDR3 terminus; that terminus is restored from the germline J gene. V is TRBV19 and J is TRBJ1-1; D is undetermined. V was clipped by 6 bases and J by 2 bases, with 4 bases between them. The CDR3 is made up of 11 amino acids. CDR1 LNHDA and CDR2 SQIVND come from the germline V gene (reference sequence). The CDR3 sequence: CASRLNTEAFF. CDR3 DNA, as far as it was read: TGTGCCAGTAGACTAAACACTGAA. The full variable domain, rest sourced from reference TRBV19 and TRBJ1-1, is DGGITQSPKYLFRKEGQNVTLSCEQNLNHDAMYWYRQDPGQGLRLIYYSQIVNDFQKGDIAEGYSVSREKKESFPLTVTSAQKNPTAFYLCASRLNTEAFFGQGTRLTVV.

As for this clone: Read data end 3 residues before the CDR3 end; the end is taken from the germline J gene. This chain joins TRBV6-1 and TRBJ2-2; no clear D. The V end was cut by 4 bases, the J end by 0 bases, with 6 bases between. This CDR3 spans 14 amino acids. The germline gives CDR1 MNHNS, CDR2 SASEGT. The covered CDR3 bases are TGTGCCAGCAGTGTAGGGCCGAACACCGGGGAG. This encodes CASSVGPNTGE. The CDR3 in full is CASSVGPNTGELFF.

A note on this clone: The DNA ends 3 residues before the CDR3 does, and the rest of the CDR3 is filled in from the germline J gene. J is TRBJ1-2 and V is TRBV20-1; possibly TRBD1 for D (5 bases). V lost 3 bases, J lost 5 bases, and 16 bases lay in between. Germline V gene lookup returns CDR1 DFQATT and CDR2 SNEGSKA (reference sequence). The length of the CDR3 is 14 residues. CDR3 amino acids: CSASMLIRGYGYTF. The sequenced CDR3 bases are TGCAGTGCTAGCATGTTGATCCGGGGGTATGGC.

To note about this clone: The sequenced fragment ends 3 residues before the CDR3 boundary, so the rest is inferred from the germline J gene. V gene TRBV14 combines with J gene TRBJ2-1; D possibly corresponds to TRBD2 (5 bases). The germline V gene has CDR1 SGHDN and CDR2 FVKESK. The CDR3 is 14 amino acids. Trimming stripped 0 bases from V and 8 bases from J, with 11 bases between. The CDR3 bases that were read are TGTGCCAGCAGCCAAGAACTAGTCCTGGATGAG. It specifies CASSQELVLDE. In full, the CDR3 reads CASSQELVLDEQFF.

Notes on this clone: The read falls 3 residues short of the CDR3 end, and the missing part is taken from the germline J gene. The J gene is TRBJ1-2, the V gene TRBV20-1, with D maybe TRBD1 (6 bases). CDR3 length: 15 residues. Germline CDR1 is DFQATT and CDR2 is SNEGSKA (reference sequence). The chain's CDR3 is CSATQSGGGSNDYTF. CDR3 DNA, as far as it was read: TGCAGTGCTACCCAGTCCGGGGGGGGCTCAAATGAC.